The 10 T cell receptor beta chains presented below share a single source sample, sequenced in a study of blood T cells in healthy people across ages. Primers used in a second PCR of roughly 7 to 12 cycles were a sample-barcoded 5' primer and a J-beta primer mix. TCRdb re-called the 5' RACE reads with MiXCR, one entry per CDR3 protein. The repertoire holds just under 550,000 distinct CDR3 sequences, with less than 25% as singletons. These same records also appear under a second study, on T cells of mothers and their children.

The sample comprised blood. These receptors were taken from a boy between 10 and 17 years old in good health.

This clonotype has just a few counts. This chain connects TRBV7-9 to TRBJ2-7; 8 bases line up with TRBD1. The CDR3 spans 16 residues. The V gene end was trimmed by 1 base and the J gene end by 1 base; junction bases not matched to a gene: 6. Germline-derived CDR1 and CDR2 are SEHNR and FQNEAQ (reference sequence). The CDR3 sequence is CASSLGSGTGSYEQYF. The CDR3 coding sequence is TGTGCCAGCAGCTTAGGGTCCGGGACAGGATCCTACGAGCAGTACTTC. Drawing the rest from reference TRBV7-9 and TRBJ2-7, the complete variable domain is DTGVSQNPRHKITKRGQNVTFRCDPISEHNRLYWYRQTLGQGPEFLTYFQNEAQLEKSRLLSDRFSAERPKGSFSTLEIQRTEQGDSAMYLCASSLGSGTGSYEQYFGPGTRLTVT.

This chain uses TRBV6-2 or TRBV6-3 with TRBJ1-4; 7 bases map to TRBD1. Losses at the gene ends were 5 bases for V and 7 bases for J; bases not matched to a gene: 13. This CDR3 is built from 16 residues. CDR1 is MNHEY, CDR2 SVGEGT, per germline. CDR3 protein: CASSAFRTRQGEKLFF. As DNA, the CDR3 is TGTGCCAGCAGTGCATTCCGGACCCGACAGGGTGAAAAACTGTTTTTT.

The chain has TRBV14 and TRBJ2-7, with 7 bases that match TRBD2. Germline V gene lookup returns CDR1 SGHDN and CDR2 FVKESK. The CDR3 is made up of 15 amino acids. The V gene end was trimmed by 1 base and the J gene end by 0 bases; junction bases not matched to a gene: 3. The CDR3 bases are TGTGCCAGCAGCCAAGGAGCGGGGCACTCCTACGAGCAGTACTTC. This sequence encodes CASSQGAGHSYEQYF.

This clonotype was found a few times. The V call is TRBV4-3, the J call TRBJ2-5, with 8 positions matching TRBD1. The J call may be faulty, since TRBJ2-7 better matches the DNA end. The CDR3 loop spans 15 amino acids. Germline V gene data show CDR1 as LGHNA and CDR2 as YSLEER. CDR3 region: CASSQGQVLSYEQYF. DNA of the CDR3: TGCGCCAGCAGCCAGGGACAGGTCCTTTCCTACGAGCAGTACTTC.

This sequence joins TRBV11-2 and TRBJ2-5; D is possibly TRBD1 (5 bases). The CDR3 has 14 residues. Germline lookup yields CDR1 SGHAT and CDR2 FQNNGV. The V and J ends lost 7 bases and 0 bases respectively, with 12 bases between them. This CDR3 is CASTPQDNQETQYF. The CDR3 bases are TGTGCCAGCACCCCCCAGGACAACCAAGAGACCCAGTACTTC.

V and J are TRBV4-1 and TRBJ2-1; 9 nucleotides agree with TRBD2. The CDR3 consists of 17 residues. CDR1 MGHRA and CDR2 YSYEKL come from the germline V gene. J was trimmed by 5 bases and V by 0 bases; bases with no gene match: 8. The CDR3 sequence: CASSQDSGTSFHNEQFF. The CDR3, as DNA: TGCGCCAGCAGCCAAGACTCCGGGACTAGCTTTCACAATGAGCAGTTCTTC.

The chain recombines TRBV28 with TRBJ2-3; D possibly corresponds to TRBD1 (6 bases). Germline CDR1 reads MDHEN; CDR2 reads SYDVKM. The CDR3 has 15 residues. Trimming removed 5 bases from V and 8 bases from J, with 20 bases in between. The CDR3 reads CASSAPGAFGGTQYF. CDR3 nucleotide sequence: TGTGCCAGCAGTGCCCCAGGGGCCTTTGGTGGTACGCAGTATTTT.

The chain couples TRBV6-4 to TRBJ2-1; 11 bases line up with TRBD2. Per the germline V gene, CDR1 is MRHNA and CDR2 is SNTAGT. V shed 4 bases and J 0 bases; nucleotides not matched to a gene: 8. This CDR3 contains 18 residues. As DNA, the CDR3 is TGTGCCAGCAGTGCTCTGGCTAGCGGGGGGTCCTCCTACAATGAGCAGTTCTTC. Residues: CASSALASGGSSYNEQFF.

This clonotype was observed a few times. This chain connects TRBV3-1 to TRBJ2-7; tentative D call: TRBD2 (5 bases). V was shortened by 6 bases and J by 6 bases, with 15 bases between the two germline ends. The V gene's germline CDR1 is LGHDT and CDR2 YNNKEL (reference sequence). The CDR3 sequence is 13 residues long. The CDR3: CASSLASLLEQYF. The CDR3 bases are TGTGCCAGCAGTCTAGCTTCCCTCCTCGAGCAGTACTTC.

This clonotype was observed a few times. V is TRBV2 and J is TRBJ2-1; D is unresolved. The J call is uncertain, as TRBJ2-5 better fits the DNA end. Germline values: CDR1 SNHLY, CDR2 FYNNEI. This CDR3 has 12 residues. The CDR3, as DNA: TGTGCCAGCAGTGAAGGGACAGAGACCCAGTACTTC. Protein: CASSEGTETQYF.